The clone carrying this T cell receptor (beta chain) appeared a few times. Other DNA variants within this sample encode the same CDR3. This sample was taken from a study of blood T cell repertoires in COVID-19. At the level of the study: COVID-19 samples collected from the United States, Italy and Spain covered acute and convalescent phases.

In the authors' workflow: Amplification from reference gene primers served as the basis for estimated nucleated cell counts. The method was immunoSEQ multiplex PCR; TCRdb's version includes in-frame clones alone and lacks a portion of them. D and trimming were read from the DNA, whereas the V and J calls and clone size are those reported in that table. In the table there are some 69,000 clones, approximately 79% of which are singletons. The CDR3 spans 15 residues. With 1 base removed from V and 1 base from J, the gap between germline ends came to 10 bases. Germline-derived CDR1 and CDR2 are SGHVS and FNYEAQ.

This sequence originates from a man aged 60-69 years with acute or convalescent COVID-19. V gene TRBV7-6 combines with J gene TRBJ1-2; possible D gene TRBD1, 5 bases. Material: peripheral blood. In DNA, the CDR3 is TGTGCCAGCAGCTTAGACCAGGGATTTAACTATGGCTACACCTTC. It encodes CASSLDQGFNYGYTF.